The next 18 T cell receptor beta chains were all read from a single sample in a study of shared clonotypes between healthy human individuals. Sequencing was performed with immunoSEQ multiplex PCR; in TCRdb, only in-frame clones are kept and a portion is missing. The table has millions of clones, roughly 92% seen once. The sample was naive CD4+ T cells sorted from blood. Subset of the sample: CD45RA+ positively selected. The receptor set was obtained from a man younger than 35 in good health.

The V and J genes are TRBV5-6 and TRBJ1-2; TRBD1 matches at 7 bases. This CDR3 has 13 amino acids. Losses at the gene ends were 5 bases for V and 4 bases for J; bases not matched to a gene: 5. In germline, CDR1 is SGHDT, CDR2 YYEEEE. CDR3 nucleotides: TGTGCCAGCAGACCGGACAGGAGCTATGGCTACACCTTC. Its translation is CASRPDRSYGYTF. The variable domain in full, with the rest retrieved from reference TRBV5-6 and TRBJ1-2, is DAGVTQSPTHLIKTRGQQVTLRCSPKSGHDTVSWYQQALGQGPQFIFQYYEEEERQRGNFPDRFSGHQFPNYSSELNVNALLLGDSALYLCASRPDRSYGYTFGSGTRLTVV.

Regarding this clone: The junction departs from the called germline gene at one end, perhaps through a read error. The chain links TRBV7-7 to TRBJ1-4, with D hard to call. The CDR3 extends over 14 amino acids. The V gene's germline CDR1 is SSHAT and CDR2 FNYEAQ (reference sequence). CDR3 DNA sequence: TGTGCTAGCAGCACCGGCCAACCCCCCGAAAAACTGTTTTTT. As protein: CASSTGQPPEKLFF.

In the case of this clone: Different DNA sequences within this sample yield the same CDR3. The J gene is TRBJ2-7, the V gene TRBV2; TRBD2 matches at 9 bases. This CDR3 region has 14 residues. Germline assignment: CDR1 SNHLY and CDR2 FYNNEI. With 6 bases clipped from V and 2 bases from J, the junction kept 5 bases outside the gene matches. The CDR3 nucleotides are TGTGCCAGCAGCGGGCGGGAGGGACCCTACGAGCAGTACTTC. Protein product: CASSGREGPYEQYF. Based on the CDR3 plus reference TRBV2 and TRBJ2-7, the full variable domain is EPEVTQTPSHQVTQMGQEVILRCVPISNHLYFYWYRQILGQKVEFLVSFYNNEISEKSEIFDDQFSVERPDGSNFTLKIRSTKLEDSAMYFCASSGREGPYEQYFGPGTRLTVT.

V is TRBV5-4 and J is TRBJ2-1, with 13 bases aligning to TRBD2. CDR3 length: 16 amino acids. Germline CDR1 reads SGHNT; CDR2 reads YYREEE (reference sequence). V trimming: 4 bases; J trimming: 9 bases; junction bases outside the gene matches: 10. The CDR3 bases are TGTGCCAGCAGCAATCCCGGACTAGCGGGGGAGCTTGAGCAGTTCTTC. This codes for CASSNPGLAGELEQFF. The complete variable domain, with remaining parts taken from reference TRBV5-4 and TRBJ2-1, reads ETGVTQSPTHLIKTRGQQVTLRCSSQSGHNTVSWYQQALGQGPQFIFQYYREEENGRGNFPPRFSGLQFPNYSSELNVNALELDDSALYLCASSNPGLAGELEQFFGPGTRLTVL.

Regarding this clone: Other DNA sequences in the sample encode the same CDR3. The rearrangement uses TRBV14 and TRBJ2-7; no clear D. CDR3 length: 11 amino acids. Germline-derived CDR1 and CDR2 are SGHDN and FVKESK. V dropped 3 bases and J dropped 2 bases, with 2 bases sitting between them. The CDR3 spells CASSQAYEQYF. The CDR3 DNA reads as TGTGCCAGCAGCCAGGCCTACGAGCAGTACTTC.

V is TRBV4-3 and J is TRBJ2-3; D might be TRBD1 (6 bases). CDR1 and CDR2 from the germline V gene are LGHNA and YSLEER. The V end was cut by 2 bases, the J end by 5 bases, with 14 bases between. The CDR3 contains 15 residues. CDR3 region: CASSQLYQGGDTQYF. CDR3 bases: TGCGCCAGCAGCCAACTGTACCAAGGGGGAGATACGCAGTATTTT.

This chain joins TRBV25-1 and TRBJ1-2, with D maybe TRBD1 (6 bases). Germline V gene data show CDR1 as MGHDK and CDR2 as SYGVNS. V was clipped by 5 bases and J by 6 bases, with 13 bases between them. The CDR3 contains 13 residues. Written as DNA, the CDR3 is TGTGCCAGCAGTCGGCAGGGGTTCAATGGCTACACCTTC. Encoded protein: CASSRQGFNGYTF.

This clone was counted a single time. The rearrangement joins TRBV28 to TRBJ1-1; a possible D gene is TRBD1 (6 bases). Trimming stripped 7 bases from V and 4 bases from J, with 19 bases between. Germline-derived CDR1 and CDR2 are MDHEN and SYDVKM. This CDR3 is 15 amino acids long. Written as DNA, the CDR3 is TGTGCCAGCACCCCGGGGGGGGCGGTCGTCACTGAAGCTTTCTTT. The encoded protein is CASTPGGAVVTEAFF. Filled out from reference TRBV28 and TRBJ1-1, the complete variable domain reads DVKVTQSSRYLVKRTGEKVFLECVQDMDHENMFWYRQDPGLGLRLIYFSYDVKMKEKGDIPEGYSVSREKKERFSLILESASTNQTSMYLCASTPGGAVVTEAFFGQGTRLTVV.

Here the CDR3 DNA reads TGCGCCAGCAGCCCCTCTAGCGGACGCACAGATACGCAGTATTTT. Translated, it gives CASSPSSGRTDTQYF. The V gene is TRBV5-1, the J gene TRBJ2-3; the match to TRBD2 covers 7 bases. Germline V gene sequence: CDR1 SGHRS, CDR2 YFSETQ. The CDR3 is 15 residues long. The ends lost 4 bases at V and 1 base at J; junction bases unmatched: 6.

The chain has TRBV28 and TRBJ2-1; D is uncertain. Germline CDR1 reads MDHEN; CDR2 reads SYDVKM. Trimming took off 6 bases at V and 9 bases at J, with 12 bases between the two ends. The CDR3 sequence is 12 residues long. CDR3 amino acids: CASSRAGGEQFF. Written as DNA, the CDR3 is TGTGCCAGCAGCAGAGCAGGCGGTGAGCAGTTCTTC.

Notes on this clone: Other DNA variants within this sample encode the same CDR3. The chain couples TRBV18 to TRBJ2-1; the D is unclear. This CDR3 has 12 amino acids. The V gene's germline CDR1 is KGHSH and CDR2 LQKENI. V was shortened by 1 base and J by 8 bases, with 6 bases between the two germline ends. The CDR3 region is CASSPLADEQFF. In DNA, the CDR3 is TGTGCCAGCTCACCACTAGCCGATGAGCAGTTCTTC.

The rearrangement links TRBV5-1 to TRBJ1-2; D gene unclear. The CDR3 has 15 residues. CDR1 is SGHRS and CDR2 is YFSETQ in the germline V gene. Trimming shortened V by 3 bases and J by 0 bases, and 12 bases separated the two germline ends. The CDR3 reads CASSSTVNSNYGYTF. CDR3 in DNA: TGCGCCAGCAGCTCTACGGTGAACTCTAACTATGGCTACACCTTC.

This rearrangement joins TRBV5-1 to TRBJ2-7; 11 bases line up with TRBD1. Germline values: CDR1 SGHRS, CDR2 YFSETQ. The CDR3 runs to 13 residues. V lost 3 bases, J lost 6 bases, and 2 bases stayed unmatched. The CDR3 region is CASSWDRGGEQYF. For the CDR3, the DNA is TGCGCCAGCAGCTGGGACAGGGGGGGCGAGCAGTACTTC. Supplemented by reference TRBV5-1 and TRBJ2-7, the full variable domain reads KAGVTQTPRYLIKTRGQQVTLSCSPISGHRSVSWYQQTPGQGLQFLFEYFSETQRNKGNFPGRFSGRQFSNSRSEMNVSTLELGDSALYLCASSWDRGGEQYFGPGTRLTVT.

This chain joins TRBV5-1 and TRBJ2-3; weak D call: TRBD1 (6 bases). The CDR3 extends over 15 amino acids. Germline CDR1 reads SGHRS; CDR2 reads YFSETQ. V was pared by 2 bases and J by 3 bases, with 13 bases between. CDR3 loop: CASSLNARGTDTQYF. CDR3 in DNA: TGCGCCAGCAGCTTAAATGCCAGGGGAACAGATACGCAGTATTTT. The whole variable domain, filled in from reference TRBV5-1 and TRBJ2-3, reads KAGVTQTPRYLIKTRGQQVTLSCSPISGHRSVSWYQQTPGQGLQFLFEYFSETQRNKGNFPGRFSGRQFSNSRSEMNVSTLELGDSALYLCASSLNARGTDTQYFGPGTRLTVL.

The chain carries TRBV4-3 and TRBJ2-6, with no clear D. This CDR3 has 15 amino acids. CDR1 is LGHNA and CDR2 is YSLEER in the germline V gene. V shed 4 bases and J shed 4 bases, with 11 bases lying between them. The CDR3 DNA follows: TGCGCCAGCAGCCGAAAGCCCGACGGGGCCAACGTCCTGACTTTC. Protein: CASSRKPDGANVLTF.

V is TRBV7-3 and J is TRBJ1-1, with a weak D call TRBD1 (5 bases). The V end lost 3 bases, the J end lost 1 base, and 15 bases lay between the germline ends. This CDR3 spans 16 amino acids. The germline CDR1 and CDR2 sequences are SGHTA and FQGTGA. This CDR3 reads CASSLGLRDPNTEAFF. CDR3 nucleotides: TGTGCCAGCAGCTTGGGGTTACGGGACCCGAACACTGAAGCTTTCTTT.

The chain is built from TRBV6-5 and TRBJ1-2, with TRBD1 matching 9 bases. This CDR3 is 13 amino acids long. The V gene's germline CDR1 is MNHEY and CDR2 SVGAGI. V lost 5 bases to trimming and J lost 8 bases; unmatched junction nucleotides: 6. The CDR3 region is CASSGRDREGYTF. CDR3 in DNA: TGTGCCAGCAGTGGCCGGGACAGGGAAGGCTACACCTTC.

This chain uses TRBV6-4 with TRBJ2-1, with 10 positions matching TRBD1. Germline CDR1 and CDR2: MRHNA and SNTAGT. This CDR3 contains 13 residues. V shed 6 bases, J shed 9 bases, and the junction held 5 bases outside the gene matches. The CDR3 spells CASRRDRGGEQFF. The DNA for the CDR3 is TGTGCCAGCAGGCGGGACAGGGGTGGTGAGCAGTTCTTC.